The T cell receptor beta chain described here comes from a study of blood T cell repertoires in COVID-19. Overall study: The study drew acute and convalescent COVID-19 samples from the United States, Italy and Spain. Sources were T cells, B-cell-depleted T cells, or PBMCs; the material itself was cDNA or gDNA.

The CDR3 totals 15 residues. The germline V gene has CDR1 LGHNT and CDR2 FRNRAP. Trimming pared 3 bases from V and 5 bases from J, leaving 16 bases between. Study processing details: Reference gene primer amplification gave nucleated cell count estimates. Generated by immunoSEQ multiplex PCR, the TCRdb table keeps only in-frame clones and is missing some. The V and J calls and clone size come from that table; D and trimming were worked out from the DNA. The table shows about 61,000 clones, with about 90% occurring only once. The receptor was isolated from a woman aged 50 to 60 with active or convalescent COVID-19. The chain combines TRBV12-5 with TRBJ1-2; a weak D match, TRBD1 (6 bases). Sequenced material: peripheral blood. As DNA, the CDR3 is TGTGCTAGTGGTTTTATAGAAAGGACAGCATATGGCTACACCTTC. Translating gives CASGFIERTAYGYTF.